This entry describes one T cell receptor (beta chain). Original analysis: Estimation of nucleated cell counts was performed using reference gene primer amplification. The protocol was immunoSEQ multiplex PCR, while the TCRdb copy is restricted to in-frame clones and leaves out a portion. The D gene and trimming were derived from the DNA, and the V and J assignments and clone size from that table. The sample has about 180,000 clones, about four fifths seen once. The data originate from a study of blood T cell repertoires in COVID-19. At the level of the study: COVID-19 samples from acute and convalescent phases originated in the United States, Italy and Spain.

The clonotype originates from a woman in her 70s with COVID-19, enrolled during active disease. The sample taken for sequencing was peripheral blood.

The chain's CDR3 is CASSSGNQPQHF. CDR3 nucleotide sequence: TGTGCCAGCAGTTCGGGGAATCAGCCCCAGCATTTT. This rearrangement joins TRBV12-3 or TRBV12-4 to TRBJ1-5; no clear D gene. This CDR3 is 12 amino acids long. V was shortened by 4 bases and J by 4 bases, with 5 bases between the two germline ends.